Presented here are 31 T cell receptor beta chains from one specimen sequenced in a study of tissue T cells after allogeneic stem cell transplantation. Measured with immunoSEQ multiplex PCR; TCRdb has only the in-frame clones, and not every one. The sample carries 5,000 to 6,500 clones, around 65% recorded once. The material was duodenum tissue, obtained at autopsy. These receptors were taken from a woman aged 18 to 50 with breast cancer.

This clone is classed as medium-sized. This chain connects TRBV7-8 to TRBJ2-3; D possibly corresponds to TRBD1 (5 bases). Germline CDR1 is SGHVS and CDR2 is FQNEAQ. The CDR3 length is 16 residues. Trimming stripped 5 bases from V and 1 base from J, with 16 bases between. Here the CDR3 DNA reads TGTGCCAGCAGCCTCCAGACCAGGGTCCGCACAGATACGCAGTATTTT. Encoded protein: CASSLQTRVRTDTQYF.

The V call is TRBV4-2, the J call TRBJ2-7; maybe TRBD2 (5 bases). Germline V gene sequence: CDR1 LGHNA, CDR2 YNFKEQ. The CDR3 has 16 amino acids. Trimming removed 5 bases at V and 0 bases at J, with 17 bases between. The chain's CDR3 is CASSKDSSSSSYEQYF. The CDR3 DNA follows: TGTGCCAGCAGCAAGGACTCCAGCTCGAGCTCCTACGAGCAGTACTTC.

The chain joins TRBV15 to TRBJ2-7; 9 bases are shared with TRBD1. The ends lost 4 bases at V and 9 bases at J; junction bases unmatched: 7. CDR1 and CDR2 from the germline V gene are LNHNV and YYDKDF (reference sequence). The CDR3 sequence is 13 residues long. As DNA, the CDR3 is TGTGCCACCAGCACTCCGGGACAGGGAGTGCAGTACTTC. It codes for CATSTPGQGVQYF.

The chain couples TRBV4-2 to TRBJ2-3, with TRBD2 matching 10 bases. This CDR3 has 16 residues. Per germline, CDR1 LGHNA and CDR2 YNFKEQ. J was trimmed by 2 bases and V by 4 bases; bases with no gene match: 6. CDR3 loop: CASSPLLAGNTDTQYF. CDR3 DNA sequence: TGTGCCAGCAGCCCCTTACTAGCGGGGAACACAGATACGCAGTATTTT.

The chain employs TRBV6-2 or TRBV6-3 and TRBJ1-2; D is perhaps TRBD1 (5 bases). The germline CDR1 and CDR2 sequences are MNHEY and SVGEGT. The CDR3 spans 12 residues. Trimming cost V 6 bases and J 5 bases, with 10 bases left between them. The CDR3 DNA reads as TGTGCCAGCAGCATAGAGGGGTATGGCTACACCTTC. It codes for CASSIEGYGYTF.

The chain joins TRBV7-9 to TRBJ2-7; TRBD1 is a possible D gene (7 bases). This CDR3 comprises 15 residues. Trimming pared 7 bases from V and 5 bases from J, leaving 21 bases between. Germline CDR1 SEHNR, CDR2 FQNEAQ (reference sequence). The CDR3 spells CASNSHQGGFDEQYF. In nucleotides, the CDR3 is TGTGCCAGCAACTCCCATCAGGGGGGCTTTGACGAGCAGTACTTC.

The V gene is TRBV7-2, the J gene TRBJ1-1; D is unclear. Germline V gene lookup returns CDR1 SGHTA and CDR2 FQGNSA. The CDR3 length is 17 residues. Trimming removed 1 base at V and 2 bases at J, with 17 bases between. CDR3 residues: CASSLEGERNLNTEAFF. As DNA, the CDR3 is TGTGCCAGCAGCTTAGAAGGTGAAAGGAATCTTAACACTGAAGCTTTCTTT.

This clone was recorded a few times. This rearrangement joins TRBV7-3 to TRBJ2-1, with 7 bases lining up with TRBD1. The CDR3 consists of 13 residues. Germline loops: CDR1 SGHTA, CDR2 FQGTGA. After removal of 5 bases from V and 8 bases from J, the junction contained 6 bases not matched to a gene. The DNA of the CDR3 is TGTGCCAGCAGCGCCGACAGGGATGATGAGCAGTTCTTC. Translation gives CASSADRDDEQFF.

The V and J genes are TRBV28 and TRBJ1-1; 11 nucleotides agree with TRBD1. CDR3 length: 15 residues. The V segment lost 2 bases and the J segment 5 bases; nucleotides outside the gene matches: 4. CDR1 is MDHEN, CDR2 SYDVKM, per germline. The DNA for the CDR3 is TGTGCCAGCAGTTTACCAGGGACAGGGGGAACTGAAGCTTTCTTT. It encodes CASSLPGTGGTEAFF.

The chain uses TRBV7-2 and TRBJ2-3; D unclear. This CDR3 has 13 amino acids. Trimming took 7 bases from V and 1 from J, leaving 9 bases between them. CDR1 is SGHTA and CDR2 is FQGNSA in the germline V gene. The CDR3 sequence: CASTYRGTDTQYF. CDR3 nucleotide sequence: TGTGCCAGCACCTATCGAGGCACAGATACGCAGTATTTT.

This clone was found once. J is TRBJ1-5 and V is TRBV3-1 (or the pseudogene TRBV3-2); D call uncertain. This CDR3 region has 17 residues. Trimming removed 1 base at V and 2 bases at J, with 15 bases between. The germline V gene encodes CDR1 LGHDT and CDR2 YNNKEL (reference sequence). CDR3 bases: TGTGCCAGCAGCCAAGGATCTGGGTTCCTCCGCAATCAGCCCCAGCATTTT. This sequence encodes CASSQGSGFLRNQPQHF.

The chain has TRBV21-1 and TRBJ2-7; the tabulated D call, TRBD2, remains unverified against the DNA. TRBV21-1 is labeled a pseudogene. This CDR3 has 11 amino acids. The CDR3 sequence is CASSKKPRDFF. The CDR3 region has the DNA TGTGCCAGCAGCAAAAAGCCCCGGGACTTCTTC.

CDR3 DNA: TGTGCCAGCAGCGTAGGCTACGGGGAGGGTGGAGATACGCAGTATTTT. Residues: CASSVGYGEGGDTQYF. The V gene is TRBV9, the J gene TRBJ2-3, with 7 bases matching TRBD2. J lost 5 bases, V lost 0 bases, and 9 bases had no gene match. CDR1 is SGDLS, CDR2 YYNGEE, per germline. This CDR3 is 16 amino acids long.

The chain carries TRBV19 and TRBJ1-1; D unresolved. V was shortened by 10 bases and J by 1 base, with 10 bases between the two germline ends. The CDR3 length is 12 residues. CDR1 LNHDA and CDR2 SQIVND come from the germline V gene (reference sequence). CDR3: CATRHKNTEAFF. The CDR3 DNA follows: TGTGCCACCAGACACAAGAACACTGAAGCTTTCTTT.

The chain employs TRBV29-1 and TRBJ1-5; possible D gene TRBD1, 5 bases. Trimming took 6 bases from V and 7 from J, leaving 16 bases between them. There are 13 residues in the CDR3. Germline-derived CDR1 and CDR2 are SQVTM and ANQGSEA. The DNA for the CDR3 is TGCAGCGTCCATTCAGGGTCAGGGCAGCCCCAGCATTTT. Its protein product is CSVHSGSGQPQHF. The complete variable domain, with remaining parts taken from reference TRBV29-1 and TRBJ1-5, reads SAVISQKPSRDICQRGTSLTIQCQVDSQVTMMFWYRQQPGQSLTLIATANQGSEATYESGFVIDKFPISRPNLTFSTLTVSNMSPEDSSIYLCSVHSGSGQPQHFGDGTRLSIL.

This chain links TRBV5-4 with TRBJ2-2; perhaps D is TRBD1 or TRBD2 (6 bases each). In germline, CDR1 is SGHNT, CDR2 YYREEE (reference sequence). The V gene lost 4 bases and the J gene lost 7 bases, with 20 bases spanning the gap. CDR3 length: 16 residues. Here the CDR3 DNA reads TGTGCCAGCAGCAATAAACCGTCCGGGGGCGGCGGGGAGCTGTTTTTT. It is translated as CASSNKPSGGGGELFF. The full variable domain, in which reference TRBV5-4 and TRBJ2-2 provide the parts outside the CDR3, is ETGVTQSPTHLIKTRGQQVTLRCSSQSGHNTVSWYQQALGQGPQFIFQYYREEENGRGNFPPRFSGLQFPNYSSELNVNALELDDSALYLCASSNKPSGGGGELFFGEGSRLTVL.

This rearrangement joins TRBV7-9 to TRBJ2-7; D possibly corresponds to TRBD2 (5 bases). Trimming stripped 4 bases from V and 6 bases from J, with 16 bases between. Germline lookup yields CDR1 SEHNR and CDR2 FQNEAQ (reference sequence). This CDR3 has 14 amino acids. The CDR3 loop reads CASSSSGVKAEQYF. As DNA, the CDR3 is TGTGCCAGCAGCTCGTCCGGGGTCAAGGCCGAGCAGTACTTC.

This chain connects TRBV4-2 to TRBJ1-1; possibly TRBD1 for D (5 bases). This CDR3 contains 14 residues. Germline CDR1 and CDR2: LGHNA and YNFKEQ. Trimming took 0 bases from V and 11 from J, leaving 16 bases between them. In DNA form, the CDR3 reads TGTGCCAGCAGCCAAGATAAGGGCAGGGCGGTGGCTTTCTTT. Translating gives CASSQDKGRAVAFF.

V is TRBV24-1 and J is TRBJ2-7, with D uncertain. V lost 8 bases to trimming and J lost 0 bases, with 16 bases between them. Germline V lookup: CDR1 KGHDR, CDR2 SFDVKD. The CDR3 sequence is 15 residues long. The CDR3 region has the DNA TGTGCCACCACTCTGGACGTTGATAGCTCCTACGAGCAGTACTTC. Its protein product is CATTLDVDSSYEQYF.

V is TRBV19 and J is TRBJ1-1, with D hard to call. CDR3 length: 13 amino acids. Germline V CDR1 and CDR2: LNHDA, SQIVND (reference sequence). With 5 bases removed from V and 5 bases from J, the gap between germline ends came to 12 bases. The CDR3 region has the DNA TGTGCCAGTAGTCCCCGGCTGGAGACTGAAGCTTTCTTT. It is translated as CASSPRLETEAFF.

The chain links TRBV11-1 to TRBJ2-7; the D is unclear. Trimming cost V 2 bases and J 1 base, with 9 bases left between them. CDR1 is SGHAT and CDR2 is FQDESV in the germline V gene (reference sequence). The CDR3 runs 14 residues. CDR3: CASSLHVTSYEQYF. The CDR3 nucleotides read TGTGCCAGCAGCTTACACGTCACATCCTACGAGCAGTACTTC.

The V and J genes are TRBV5-1 and TRBJ2-3, with 10 bases aligning to TRBD2. J lost 1 base, V lost 5 bases, and 7 bases had no gene match. Germline V gene data show CDR1 as SGHRS and CDR2 as YFSETQ. This CDR3 has 16 residues. CDR3 region: CASSPPSGGGTDTQYF. The CDR3 region has the DNA TGCGCCAGCAGTCCGCCTAGCGGGGGCGGCACAGATACGCAGTATTTT.

This chain joins TRBV5-4 and TRBJ1-2, with D possibly TRBD1 on 5 matching bases. Germline lookup yields CDR1 SGHNT and CDR2 YYREEE (reference sequence). This CDR3 spans 13 amino acids. V lost 2 bases, J lost 3 bases, and 8 bases lay in between. The chain's CDR3 is CASSFSQDYGYTF. The CDR3 DNA follows: TGTGCCAGCAGCTTCTCACAGGACTATGGCTACACCTTC. The full variable domain, with the rest looked up from reference TRBV5-4 and TRBJ1-2, is ETGVTQSPTHLIKTRGQQVTLRCSSQSGHNTVSWYQQALGQGPQFIFQYYREEENGRGNFPPRFSGLQFPNYSSELNVNALELDDSALYLCASSFSQDYGYTFGSGTRLTVV.

This chain links TRBV6-6 with TRBJ2-7; D may be TRBD1 (5 bases). CDR1 and CDR2 (germline): MNHNY, SVGAGI (reference sequence). The CDR3 is made up of 14 amino acids. Trimming removed 0 bases from V and 2 bases from J, with 8 bases in between. The CDR3 bases are TGTGCCAGCAGTTACTCGCAGGGAACCTACGAGCAGTACTTC. Translating it yields CASSYSQGTYEQYF.

This clone was seen a few times. The genes are TRBV5-1 and TRBJ2-1, with 8 bases that match TRBD2. The V segment lost 6 bases and the J segment 4 bases; nucleotides outside the gene matches: 9. This CDR3 comprises 15 residues. The germline gives CDR1 SGHRS, CDR2 YFSETQ. The CDR3 DNA sequence: TGCGCCAGCACCCCAGAAAGCGGGGGATACAATGAGCAGTTCTTC. It translates to CASTPESGGYNEQFF.

The V call is TRBV6-2 or TRBV6-3, the J call TRBJ2-7; perhaps TRBD2 as D (7 bases). V lost 4 bases to trimming and J lost 5 bases, with 21 bases between them. CDR1 MNHEY and CDR2 SVGEGT come from the germline V gene. The CDR3 spans 16 residues. The CDR3 nucleotides read TGTGCCAGCAGTTCGAAGAAGGGGGGGGAGAGGAACGAGCAGTACTTC. This translates into CASSSKKGGERNEQYF.

The J gene is TRBJ2-1, the V gene TRBV30; D is possibly TRBD2 (6 bases). The CDR3 consists of 14 residues. V was trimmed by 4 bases and J by 6 bases, leaving 16 bases between them. Per germline, CDR1 GTSNPN and CDR2 SVGIG (reference sequence). Here the CDR3 reads CAWNRDSNTNEQFF. In nucleotides, the CDR3 is TGTGCCTGGAATAGGGACTCCAACACCAATGAGCAGTTCTTC.

This clone is labeled as medium-sized. This chain connects TRBV3-1 (or the pseudogene TRBV3-2) to TRBJ2-7; tentatively, D is TRBD2 (5 bases). The germline V gene encodes CDR1 LGHDT and CDR2 YNNKEL (reference sequence). The CDR3 covers 13 residues. Trimming shortened V by 7 bases and J by 0 bases, and 10 bases separated the two germline ends. This CDR3 reads CASTGISSYEQYF. CDR3 nucleotides: TGTGCCAGCACGGGAATAAGCTCCTACGAGCAGTACTTC.

The CDR3 DNA follows: TGTGCCAGCAGCCAAGGGTATCGTGGTTTTGAGCAGTACTTC. This encodes CASSQGYRGFEQYF. This sequence joins TRBV3-1 (or the pseudogene TRBV3-2) and TRBJ2-7; D not certain. V was trimmed by 1 base and J by 7 bases, leaving 14 bases between them. In germline, CDR1 is LGHDT, CDR2 YNNKEL (reference sequence). The CDR3 is made up of 14 amino acids.

The genes are TRBV3-1 (or the pseudogene TRBV3-2) and TRBJ1-5; perhaps TRBD1 as D (6 bases). The CDR3 covers 15 residues. CDR1 LGHDT and CDR2 YNNKEL come from the germline V gene (reference sequence). The ends were cut back, 6 bases at V and 5 bases at J, with 17 bases in the middle. The CDR3 region has the DNA TGTGCCAGCAGTCCCGGACAGCAGATTTATCAGCCCCAGCATTTT. Translating it yields CASSPGQQIYQPQHF.

This clone was detected only a few times. CDR3 amino acids: CASSYSRQGEYEQYF. In DNA, the CDR3 is TGTGCCAGCAGTTACTCACGACAGGGAGAATACGAGCAGTACTTC. The genes are TRBV6-2 or TRBV6-3 and TRBJ2-7, with 7 nucleotides matching TRBD1. The CDR3 extends over 15 amino acids. After removal of 0 bases from V and 4 bases from J, the junction contained 6 bases not matched to a gene. Germline values: CDR1 MNHEY, CDR2 SVGEGT.